The 30 T cell receptor beta chains below were found in one sample sequenced in a study of siplizumab effects on memory and regulatory T cells (dated by TCRdb to about 2019). The receptor library was made with the immunoSEQ multiplex PCR assay. Imported from immuneACCESS, the table was reduced by TCRdb to in-frame sequences with V and J called. These copies leave out some clones; in studies compared against another copy, an unresolved V gene accounts for under half, and the cause of the remainder is not known. Counted in this sample were 99,000 or so clones; about 92% of them appeared once. The ten largest clonotypes hold approximately 0.32% of the sample. Specimen: CD4+ T cells sorted from blood. These receptors all come from a human donor in good health.

This sequence joins TRBV5-4 and TRBJ2-2; tentative D call: TRBD1 (6 bases). Germline V lookup: CDR1 SGHNT, CDR2 YYREEE (reference sequence). The CDR3 covers 16 residues. V lost 0 bases and J lost 3, with 12 bases in between. Written as DNA, the CDR3 is TGTGCCAGCAGCTTGGCGGTTGGGGGCGACACCGGGGAGCTGTTTTTT. This sequence encodes CASSLAVGGDTGELFF.

The V and J genes are TRBV7-2 and TRBJ2-7; 7 positions agree with TRBD2. The CDR3 extends over 15 amino acids. Germline V gene lookup returns CDR1 SGHTA and CDR2 FQGNSA. V lost 5 bases to trimming and J lost 6 bases; unmatched junction nucleotides: 13. CDR3 DNA sequence: TGTGCCAGCAGCGCTGGGCGTGGCGGGAGAAGCGAGCAGTACTTC. Its translation is CASSAGRGGRSEQYF.

V and J are TRBV5-4 and TRBJ1-2; D is uncertain. V lost 1 base, J lost 13 bases, and 17 bases lay in between. This CDR3 is 13 amino acids long. Germline CDR1 reads SGHNT; CDR2 reads YYREEE (reference sequence). This CDR3 reads CASSLWPREVATF. CDR3 sequence (DNA): TGTGCCAGCAGCTTGTGGCCTCGGGAAGTGGCCACCTTC.

The CDR3 DNA reads as TGTGCCAGCAGCGCGGGGACAGGGGGCTCCTACGAGCAGTACTTC. Its translation is CASSAGTGGSYEQYF. The rearrangement links TRBV9 to TRBJ2-7; 11 bases are shared with TRBD1. V lost 3 bases, J lost 0 bases, and 2 bases stayed unmatched. CDR1 and CDR2 (germline): SGDLS, YYNGEE. CDR3 length: 15 residues.

This rearrangement joins TRBV6-6 to TRBJ2-7; D is possibly TRBD1 (5 bases). CDR1 MNHNY and CDR2 SVGAGI come from the germline V gene (reference sequence). Deletions cut 0 bases from V and 6 bases from J, with 12 bases between. The CDR3 is 14 amino acids. The CDR3 reads CASSYSLVTGEQYF. The CDR3 DNA reads as TGTGCCAGCAGTTACTCTTTGGTCACAGGCGAGCAGTACTTC.

This chain joins TRBV5-1 and TRBJ2-3, with 8 nucleotides matching TRBD2. V shed 0 bases and J 3 bases; nucleotides not matched to a gene: 3. This CDR3 has 15 residues. Germline CDR1 reads SGHRS; CDR2 reads YFSETQ. CDR3 sequence: CASSLAGGLTDTQYF. The CDR3 bases are TGCGCCAGCAGCTTGGCGGGGGGGCTGACAGATACGCAGTATTTT.

The genes are TRBV19 and TRBJ1-6, with D uncertain. This CDR3 region has 15 residues. Germline V lookup: CDR1 LNHDA, CDR2 SQIVND (reference sequence). The germline V and J ends were trimmed by 3 bases and 9 bases, with 15 bases remaining between them. CDR3 bases: TGTGCCAGTAGTATTGGACCCCGACTGGGTTCACCCCTCCACTTT. Translation gives CASSIGPRLGSPLHF.

The rearrangement links TRBV7-2 to TRBJ1-4; D possibly corresponds to TRBD1 (6 bases). The germline V gene has CDR1 SGHTA and CDR2 FQGNSA. This CDR3 is built from 18 residues. V was cut by 1 base and J by 6 bases, with 21 bases left in between. The CDR3 DNA sequence: TGTGCCAGCAGCTTAGTCCCCTTTGCGGGGGCGGGGGATGAAAAACTGTTTTTT. Translation: CASSLVPFAGAGDEKLFF.

This clone was observed a single time. The chain carries TRBV18 and TRBJ1-5; unclear D gene. V lost 2 bases and J 5 bases, leaving 7 bases between the germline ends. The germline V gene encodes CDR1 KGHSH and CDR2 LQKENI. This CDR3 is 13 amino acids long. The CDR3 loop is CASSPRVDQPQHF. CDR3 DNA sequence: TGTGCCAGCTCACCAAGGGTCGATCAGCCCCAGCATTTT.

This clone was observed once. The chain joins TRBV6-1 to TRBJ1-1; a possible D gene is TRBD1 (6 bases). The CDR3 covers 15 residues. The V gene lost 5 bases and the J gene lost 0 bases, with 13 bases spanning the gap. The V gene's germline CDR1 is MNHNS and CDR2 SASEGT. DNA of the CDR3: TGTGCCAGCAGTCGCCAGGACAGCTTGAACACTGAAGCTTTCTTT. This translates into CASSRQDSLNTEAFF.

The chain recombines TRBV10-2 with TRBJ2-1; 11 nucleotides match TRBD1. CDR1 and CDR2 from the germline V gene are WSHSY and SAAADI. The CDR3 spans 16 residues. V shed 6 bases, J shed 9 bases, and the junction held 13 bases outside the gene matches. The CDR3 reads CASSEPGQGGLSEQFF. The CDR3 DNA reads TGCGCCAGCAGCGAACCGGGACAGGGGGGTCTCAGTGAGCAGTTCTTC.

The chain combines TRBV30 with TRBJ1-4; D uncertain. The CDR3 extends over 14 amino acids. The germline V gene encodes CDR1 GTSNPN and CDR2 SVGIG (reference sequence). Trimming pared 3 bases from V and 8 bases from J, leaving 16 bases between. CDR3 DNA: TGTGCCTGGAGGAGGTGGGGTACGGACGAAAAACTGTTTTTT. It specifies CAWRRWGTDEKLFF.

This chain joins TRBV19 and TRBJ2-2; 9 positions agree with TRBD1. The V and J ends lost 4 bases and 3 bases, in that order; junction bases with no gene match: 6. This CDR3 has 16 residues. Germline V gene data show CDR1 as LNHDA and CDR2 as SQIVND (reference sequence). The CDR3 reads CASSKRQGVYTGELFF. DNA for the CDR3: TGTGCCAGTAGTAAAAGACAGGGGGTTTACACCGGGGAGCTGTTTTTT.

The V gene is TRBV5-6, the J gene TRBJ2-3; D not certain. Germline V gene data show CDR1 as SGHDT and CDR2 as YYEEEE. The CDR3 sequence is 13 residues long. V lost 2 bases to trimming and J lost 4 bases, with 8 bases between them. CDR3 sequence: CASSFVGPDTQYF. CDR3 coding DNA: TGTGCCAGCAGCTTTGTCGGCCCAGATACGCAGTATTTT.

The chain carries TRBV19 and TRBJ2-3; 7 positions match TRBD2. Germline CDR1 LNHDA, CDR2 SQIVND (reference sequence). The CDR3 covers 17 residues. J was trimmed by 5 bases and V by 7 bases; bases with no gene match: 18. The CDR3 coding sequence is TGTGCCAGTACCGACAGTGGTGGTGCGGGAGCCGAAGATACGCAGTATTTT. Encoded protein: CASTDSGGAGAEDTQYF.

CDR3 region: CASRFGLGYGYTF. The CDR3 DNA follows: TGTGCCAGCAGGTTCGGGCTTGGCTATGGCTACACCTTC. This chain joins TRBV27 and TRBJ1-2; D uncertain. CDR3 length equals 13 residues. CDR1 is MNHEY and CDR2 is SMNVEV in the germline V gene (reference sequence). V lost 6 bases and J 4 bases, leaving 12 bases between the germline ends.

This chain links TRBV18 with TRBJ2-5; the match to TRBD2 covers 9 bases. V lost 2 bases, J lost 1 base, and 5 bases stayed unmatched. CDR3 size: 16 residues. Germline values: CDR1 KGHSH, CDR2 LQKENI. The CDR3 is CASSPSSGGPQETQYF. The CDR3 DNA reads TGTGCCAGCTCACCATCAAGCGGGGGGCCCCAAGAGACCCAGTACTTC.

CDR3 sequence reads: CASSLWEKETQYF. DNA of the CDR3: TGTGCCAGCAGCTTATGGGAGAAAGAGACCCAGTACTTC. This sequence joins TRBV7-3 and TRBJ2-5; the D gene is possibly TRBD2 (5 bases). The V end lost 2 bases, the J end lost 3 bases, and 7 bases lay between the germline ends. Germline CDR1 is SGHTA and CDR2 is FQGTGA. The CDR3 spans 13 residues. The whole variable domain, remainder taken from reference TRBV7-3 and TRBJ2-5, is GAGVSQTPSNKVTEKGKYVELRCDPISGHTALYWYRQSLGQGPEFLIYFQGTGAADDSGLPNDRFFAVRPEGSVSTLKIQRTERGDSAVYLCASSLWEKETQYFGPGTRLLVL.

The rearrangement links TRBV5-1 to TRBJ2-1, with D perhaps TRBD2 (6 bases). The V end lost 4 bases, the J end lost 5 bases, and 16 bases lay between the germline ends. Per the germline V gene, CDR1 is SGHRS and CDR2 is YFSETQ. The CDR3 is 15 amino acids. CDR3 region: CASSATSPINNEQFF. CDR3 nucleotide sequence: TGCGCCAGCAGCGCCACTAGCCCTATTAACAATGAGCAGTTCTTC.

J is TRBJ2-7 and V is TRBV5-6; 9 bases map to TRBD2. Germline lookup yields CDR1 SGHDT and CDR2 YYEEEE. The CDR3 has 16 amino acids. Unmatched junction bases numbered 7, after V lost 0 bases and J lost 3 bases. CDR3 in amino acids: CASSLGALAGIYEQYF. CDR3 bases: TGTGCCAGCAGCTTGGGGGCACTAGCGGGTATCTACGAGCAGTACTTC.

The chain combines TRBV10-3 with TRBJ2-2, with 7 bases lining up with TRBD1. The ends lost 0 bases at V and 4 bases at J; junction bases unmatched: 5. Germline V lookup: CDR1 ENHRY, CDR2 SYGVKD. The CDR3 is 16 residues long. The CDR3 region is CAISESGDRVTGELFF. CDR3 bases: TGTGCCATCAGTGAGTCTGGAGACAGGGTCACCGGGGAGCTGTTTTTT.

The chain carries TRBV25-1 and TRBJ1-4; TRBD1 matches at 7 bases. CDR1 is MGHDK and CDR2 is SYGVNS in the germline V gene. The CDR3 totals 15 residues. Germline trimming cut 1 base from V and 5 bases from J; bases unmatched to any gene: 4. The CDR3 DNA is TGTGCCAGCAGTGAATGGGGACAGCTAAATGAAAAACTGTTTTTT. Amino acids: CASSEWGQLNEKLFF.

J is TRBJ2-5 and V is TRBV18; 7 bases agree with TRBD2. The germline CDR1 and CDR2 sequences are KGHSH and LQKENI. This CDR3 contains 16 residues. The ends lost 2 bases at V and 7 bases at J; junction bases unmatched: 13. CDR3 loop: CASSPLGAGLPGTQYF. In DNA form, the CDR3 reads TGTGCCAGCTCACCATTGGGAGCGGGGCTCCCCGGGACCCAGTACTTC.

V usage is TRBV10-3 and J usage is TRBJ2-7; 8 nucleotides agree with TRBD1. This CDR3 comprises 15 residues. V trimming: 8 bases; J trimming: 4 bases; junction bases outside the gene matches: 13. Germline assignment: CDR1 ENHRY and CDR2 SYGVKD. The CDR3 DNA is TGTGCCATCGGGGATCAGGGGACAGGCTCTTACGAGCAGTACTTC. It codes for CAIGDQGTGSYEQYF.

The V gene is TRBV29-1, the J gene TRBJ1-2; D ambiguous. The V gene's germline CDR1 is SQVTM and CDR2 ANQGSEA. The CDR3 is 13 residues long. Trimming removed 0 bases at V and 4 bases at J, with 9 bases between. CDR3: CSVEEIAAYGYTF. The CDR3 region has the DNA TGCAGCGTTGAAGAAATAGCGGCCTATGGCTACACCTTC.

The chain carries TRBV7-3 and TRBJ1-2; no clear D. Germline CDR1 SGHTA, CDR2 FQGTGA. V was pared by 0 bases and J by 2 bases, with 7 bases between. The CDR3 has 14 residues. The CDR3 loop reads CASSLTHGNYGYTF. CDR3 DNA: TGTGCCAGCAGCTTAACCCACGGAAACTATGGCTACACCTTC.

The chain couples TRBV4-2 to TRBJ2-7, with D tentatively TRBD2 (5 bases). Deletions cut 1 base from V and 0 bases from J, with 19 bases between. Germline V lookup: CDR1 LGHNA, CDR2 YNFKEQ. This CDR3 has 18 residues. CDR3 sequence reads: CASSQVSIGPGSSYEQYF. The CDR3 nucleotides are TGTGCCAGCAGCCAAGTTTCAATCGGACCGGGAAGCTCCTACGAGCAGTACTTC.

As to this clone: Different DNA sequences within this sample yield the same CDR3. The chain combines TRBV30 with TRBJ1-5, with D unresolved. The CDR3 sequence is 13 residues long. With 0 bases removed from V and 1 base from J, the gap between germline ends came to 4 bases. Per the germline V gene, CDR1 is GTSNPN and CDR2 is SVGIG (reference sequence). CDR3 sequence: CAWSVGSNQPQHF. The CDR3 nucleotides read TGTGCCTGGAGTGTTGGGAGCAATCAGCCCCAGCATTTT.

The chain recombines TRBV13 with TRBJ2-4; D is ambiguous. Between the trimmed V and J ends, which lost 5 bases and 2 bases, there was a span of 16 bases. CDR3 length: 16 residues. Germline values: CDR1 PRHDT, CDR2 FYEKMQ (reference sequence). In DNA, the CDR3 is TGTGCCAGCAGCACAACTCGGCGAGGCCCCAAAAACATTCAGTACTTC. As protein: CASSTTRRGPKNIQYF.

The chain recombines TRBV5-1 with TRBJ1-2; D call uncertain. CDR1 and CDR2 (germline): SGHRS, YFSETQ. The V end lost 5 bases, the J end lost 3 bases, and 14 bases lay between the germline ends. This CDR3 is 14 amino acids long. The CDR3 region is CASSVGRRDYGYTF. Here the CDR3 DNA reads TGCGCCAGCAGTGTGGGGAGGCGAGACTATGGCTACACCTTC. The whole variable domain, remainder taken from reference TRBV5-1 and TRBJ1-2, is KAGVTQTPRYLIKTRGQQVTLSCSPISGHRSVSWYQQTPGQGLQFLFEYFSETQRNKGNFPGRFSGRQFSNSRSEMNVSTLELGDSALYLCASSVGRRDYGYTFGSGTRLTVV.